This TCR beta chain came from a study of regulatory T cells in long-lasting Graves disease. In this sample, this clonotype turned up many times. Time point given: newly diagnosed GD, antithyroid drugs for less than 3 months. TCR sequences were obtained from RNA taken from PBMCs. CDR3 regions were amplified by Arm-PCR using iRepertoire HTBI primers to build TCR beta libraries. Original data processing: In the combined samples, some 59 TRBV and 15 or so TRBJ segments were identified. TCRdb ran MiXCR on the multiplex PCR reads and lists one entry per CDR3 protein. The V and J calls were determined by TCRdb, not by the authors. The sample records 300,000 to 400,000 distinct CDR3 sequences, approximately 15% being singletons. The V and J ends lost 0 bases and 3 bases respectively, with 10 bases between them. The germline V gene encodes CDR1 SGHRS and CDR2 YFSETQ. This CDR3 contains 14 residues. This same sample was also taken into another study, of T cells in Graves' hyperthyroidism and ophthalmopathy. That source reports: The TCR CDR3 was amplified in a first-round RT-PCR using the HTBI primer set.

This TCR came from a man in his forties with Graves disease. The rearrangement joins TRBV5-1 to TRBJ2-7; D remains ambiguous. The sequencing used peripheral blood mononuclear cells (PBMCs), collected at new diagnosis, from a patient treated with antithyroid drugs. The chain's CDR3 is CASSLAPRVYEQYF. CDR3 sequence (DNA): TGCGCCAGCAGCTTGGCCCCCAGAGTCTACGAGCAGTACTTC.